This T cell receptor (beta chain) was recovered during a study of cytomegalovirus exposure and HLA in healthy donors. Findings of the study overall: In a later analysis, HLA-associated TCR beta chains were more clonally expanded than equally common others. In a later analysis, HLA-C alleles had the fewest associated TCRs, DRB1 alleles the most. In a later analysis, an Asian-associated ancestry cluster reportedly showed fewer N-insertions than the approximately 640-donor mean.

The PCR ran on 60 Vbeta and 13 Jbeta primers. Repertoires were generated with immunoSEQ multiplex PCR, while TCRdb's copy carries only in-frame clones and drops some. This sample has approximately 220,000 clones, with 75% to 90% found just once. Trimming left V 0 bases short and J 1 base short, with 6 bases between. Germline lookup yields CDR1 GTSNPN and CDR2 SVGIG (reference sequence). The CDR3 loop spans 13 amino acids. This clone has just a few counts. The antigen is not known. Sequencing was performed on PBMCs. The genes are TRBV30 and TRBJ1-1; D is perhaps TRBD1 (5 bases). The source is a boy younger than 10 in good health and CMV-seronegative. CDR3 nucleotides: TGTGCCTGGAGTGTCCAGGGGAACACTGAAGCTTTCTTT. Translated, it gives CAWSVQGNTEAFF. Using reference TRBV30 and TRBJ1-1 for the parts outside the CDR3, the full variable domain is SQTIHQWPATLVQPVGSPLSLECTVEGTSNPNLYWYRQAAGRGLQLLFYSVGIGQISSEVPQNLSASRPQDRQFILSSKKLLLSDSGFYLCAWSVQGNTEAFFGQGTRLTVV.